A single sample is the source of the 19 T cell receptor beta chains below, sequenced in a study of post-analysis software for immune sequencing data. Study-wide findings and caveats: Controls showed lower frequencies than patients for roughly 5 TRBV segments, and TRBV5-6, TRBV5-1 and TRBV20-1 were among these.

Antigens for these TCRs are unknown. Unique molecular identifiers were carried by the TCR beta cDNA libraries. MiXCR was run by TCRdb on the PCR reads, yielding one entry per CDR3 protein. The table records 750,000 to 950,000 distinct CDR3 sequences, about 45% of them present only once. The sequencing sample was made of blood. The receptor set was obtained from a girl aged 5-17 years with multiple sclerosis.

J is TRBJ2-1 and V is TRBV4-3, with 7 bases aligning to TRBD1. Germline V CDR1 and CDR2: LGHNA, YSLEER. Trimming cost V 3 bases and J 10 bases; bases outside gene matches: 15. This CDR3 comprises 16 residues. The CDR3 reads CASSQTEGAGGYEQFF. The CDR3 DNA reads TGCGCCAGCAGCCAGACCGAGGGGGCAGGAGGATACGAGCAGTTCTTC.

V and J are TRBV7-8 and TRBJ2-7; maybe TRBD2 (5 bases). This CDR3 is built from 16 residues. The V gene lost 2 bases and the J gene lost 3 bases, with 17 bases spanning the gap. The germline gives CDR1 SGHVS, CDR2 FQNEAQ. CDR3 nucleotides: TGTGCCAGCAGCTTATTGAGCGGCCCAAGGGTCTACGAGCAGTACTTC. It codes for CASSLLSGPRVYEQYF.

The V call is TRBV11-2, the J call TRBJ2-7, with TRBD2 matching over 8 bases. CDR1 and CDR2 (germline): SGHAT, FQNNGV. The CDR3 consists of 14 residues. V was clipped by 6 bases and J by 6 bases; unmatched bases: 10. CDR3 residues: CASSTGSGSLEQYF. The CDR3 nucleotides are TGTGCCAGCAGTACCGGGAGCGGGAGTCTCGAGCAGTACTTC.

The J gene is TRBJ2-5, the V gene TRBV14; possibly TRBD1 for D (6 bases). The V gene lost 0 bases and the J gene lost 2 bases, with 10 bases spanning the gap. The CDR3 extends over 15 amino acids. From germline, CDR1 is SGHDN and CDR2 FVKESK. CDR3 region: CASSQDWTAQETQYF. The CDR3 DNA reads as TGTGCCAGCAGCCAAGATTGGACAGCTCAAGAGACCCAGTACTTC.

J is TRBJ2-5 and V is TRBV28, with D tentatively TRBD2 (5 bases). The CDR3 totals 15 residues. Germline assignment: CDR1 MDHEN and CDR2 SYDVKM. Trimming left V 6 bases short and J 0 bases short, with 14 bases between. The DNA of the CDR3 is TGTGCCAGCAGGGCGGGCATATCGTACCAAGAGACCCAGTACTTC. Encoded protein: CASRAGISYQETQYF.

This clonotype showed up just a few times. The chain links TRBV20-1 to TRBJ2-4; D call uncertain. Germline V CDR1 and CDR2: DFQATT, SNEGSKA (reference sequence). With 0 bases removed from V and 13 bases from J, the gap between germline ends came to 10 bases. The CDR3 has 11 residues. For the CDR3, the DNA is TGCAGTGCTAGAGAGGGCGGTAAGCAGTACTTC. It specifies CSAREGGKQYF.

The chain couples TRBV5-1 to TRBJ2-3, with 8 positions matching TRBD1. Germline CDR1 is SGHRS and CDR2 is YFSETQ. Trimming took 0 bases from V and 0 from J; bases not matched to a gene: 6. CDR3 size: 17 residues. The CDR3 sequence: CASSLAASGGSTDTQYF. CDR3 bases: TGCGCCAGCAGCTTGGCCGCCTCAGGGGGCAGCACAGATACGCAGTATTTT.

This chain links TRBV29-1 with TRBJ2-1; D uncertain. V lost 5 bases to trimming and J lost 13 bases, with 15 bases between them. CDR3 length: 11 amino acids. Germline V lookup: CDR1 SQVTM, CDR2 ANQGSEA. In nucleotides, the CDR3 is TGCAGCGTTACCACCCGGACCGAACAGTTCTTC. It translates to CSVTTRTEQFF.

This clonotype was found a few times. V is TRBV6-2 or TRBV6-3 and J is TRBJ2-1, with D tentatively TRBD1 (5 bases). V was cut by 5 bases and J by 9 bases, with 23 bases left in between. There are 16 residues in the CDR3. Germline values: CDR1 MNHEY, CDR2 SVGEGT. The CDR3 sequence is CASSPPSVLWGSEQFF. In DNA form, the CDR3 reads TGTGCCAGCAGTCCCCCGTCGGTTCTATGGGGCAGTGAGCAGTTCTTC.

The V call is TRBV4-3, the J call TRBJ2-1; perhaps TRBD1 as D (5 bases). Looked up from germline, CDR1 is LGHNA and CDR2 is YSLEER. Trimming left V 3 bases short and J 7 bases short, with 10 bases between. The CDR3 is 13 amino acids. CDR3 sequence (DNA): TGCGCCAGCAGCCAGGGGCGCGGTAATGAGCAGTTCTTC. This encodes CASSQGRGNEQFF.

The sample holds a few counts of this clonotype. The chain is built from TRBV24-1 and TRBJ1-2, with 7 bases fitting TRBD1. V was clipped by 2 bases and J by 6 bases; unmatched bases: 2. This CDR3 is 13 amino acids long. Looked up from germline, CDR1 is KGHDR and CDR2 is SFDVKD. The CDR3 sequence: CATSDYRGDGYTF. CDR3 bases: TGTGCCACCAGTGATTACAGGGGCGATGGCTACACCTTC.

This clonotype appeared many times. The V gene is TRBV2, the J gene TRBJ2-7; the D is unclear. This CDR3 is 13 amino acids long. CDR1 SNHLY and CDR2 FYNNEI come from the germline V gene. V was clipped by 4 bases and J by 3 bases, with 10 bases between them. The CDR3 DNA is TGTGCCAGCAGTGTCGGCAACATCTACGAGCAGTACTTC. Protein product: CASSVGNIYEQYF.

The gene calls are TRBV12-3 or TRBV12-4 and TRBJ2-5; 7 bases line up with TRBD2. The J segment lost 1 base and the V segment lost 4 bases, leaving 9 bases of the junction unmatched. CDR3 size: 16 residues. CDR3 residues: CASSSVRAGLQETQYF. The CDR3 nucleotides are TGTGCCAGCAGTTCGGTACGAGCGGGACTCCAAGAGACCCAGTACTTC.

The sample holds a few counts of this clonotype. This chain joins TRBV20-1 and TRBJ2-1; D gene ambiguous. The CDR3 consists of 10 residues. Germline V lookup: CDR1 DFQATT, CDR2 SNEGSKA (reference sequence). V was clipped by 3 bases and J by 7 bases, with 4 bases between them. This CDR3 is CSASANEQFF. The CDR3 DNA sequence: TGCAGTGCTAGCGCTAATGAGCAGTTCTTC.

This clonotype was recorded a few times. The rearrangement joins TRBV29-1 to TRBJ2-3; D not certain. This CDR3 comprises 12 residues. The V gene's germline CDR1 is SQVTM and CDR2 ANQGSEA. Deletions cut 7 bases from V and 5 bases from J, with 13 bases between. CDR3 in DNA: TGCAGCGGTGACCCGGGCGGAGATACGCAGTATTTT. The encoded protein is CSGDPGGDTQYF.

The chain uses TRBV20-1 and TRBJ2-5; D assignment may be TRBD1 or TRBD2 (5 bases each). Per the germline V gene, CDR1 is DFQATT and CDR2 is SNEGSKA (reference sequence). V lost 6 bases, J lost 5 bases, and 10 bases lay in between. The CDR3 covers 11 residues. The DNA of the CDR3 is TGCAGTGCGGTGGGGACGGAGACCCAGTACTTC. Translated, it gives CSAVGTETQYF.

This chain connects TRBV4-3 to TRBJ1-2; no firm D call. Trimming cost V 0 bases and J 3 bases, with 17 bases left between them. The CDR3 runs to 17 residues. Germline V gene data show CDR1 as LGHNA and CDR2 as YSLEER. CDR3 sequence (DNA): TGCGCCAGCAGCCAAGACGGGCCGGCCTTGGACTACTATGGCTACACCTTC. Translated: CASSQDGPALDYYGYTF.

V and J are TRBV7-2 and TRBJ2-3, with 8 nucleotides matching TRBD2. Germline-derived CDR1 and CDR2 are SGHTA and FQGNSA. This CDR3 has 15 amino acids. The J segment lost 2 bases and the V segment lost 6 bases, leaving 7 bases of the junction unmatched. In nucleotides, the CDR3 is TGTGCCAGCAGACTGGCGGGAGGCCACACAGATACGCAGTATTTT. Protein: CASRLAGGHTDTQYF.

This sequence joins TRBV5-1 and TRBJ2-1, with TRBD2 matching 7 bases. Germline lookup yields CDR1 SGHRS and CDR2 YFSETQ. J lost 6 bases, V lost 0 bases, and 3 bases had no gene match. The CDR3 is made up of 14 amino acids. The CDR3 nucleotides read TGCGCCAGCAGCTTGGATCTAGCGGCCAATGAGCAGTTCTTC. Translated: CASSLDLAANEQFF.